The 23 T cell receptor beta chains listed next were all sequenced from one sample in a study of cytomegalovirus exposure and HLA in healthy donors. The PCR was carried out with 60 Vbeta primers and 13 Jbeta primers. Clones were sequenced by immunoSEQ multiplex PCR, and TCRdb holds only the in-frame ones, with some missing. The sample shows around 150,000 clones, roughly 70% of them seen only once. The sample taken for sequencing was PBMCs. The receptor source for this set is a woman in her thirties or forties in good health and CMV-seronegative.

The chain combines TRBV27 with TRBJ2-5; 10 bases are shared with TRBD1. Losses at the gene ends were 3 bases for V and 3 bases for J; bases not matched to a gene: 10. CDR3 length: 17 amino acids. The germline V gene has CDR1 MNHEY and CDR2 SMNVEV (reference sequence). CDR3 sequence reads: CASSLIPPGQGKETQYF. In nucleotides, the CDR3 is TGTGCCAGCAGTTTGATCCCACCGGGACAGGGGAAAGAGACCCAGTACTTC.

V and J are TRBV9 and TRBJ2-5, with unresolved D. V lost 3 bases to trimming and J lost 2 bases, with 8 bases between them. Germline CDR1 is SGDLS and CDR2 is YYNGEE. There are 13 residues in the CDR3. CDR3 sequence: CASSAIFQETQYF. The CDR3 DNA reads TGTGCCAGCAGCGCCATTTTTCAAGAGACCCAGTACTTC.

In this sample, this clone turned up a few times. V is TRBV6-1 and J is TRBJ2-7; 9 nucleotides match TRBD1. The V gene end was trimmed by 6 bases and the J gene end by 5 bases; junction bases not matched to a gene: 11. Germline CDR1 and CDR2: MNHNS and SASEGT. The CDR3 is 15 residues long. CDR3 nucleotides: TGTGCCAGCAGGAGACCGGGACAGGGTATTAACGAGCAGTACTTC. Its protein product is CASRRPGQGINEQYF.

This chain's CDR3 is CASSLNKDTQYF. The DNA for the CDR3 is TGCGCCAGCAGCTTGAACAAAGATACGCAGTATTTT. The chain recombines TRBV5-1 with TRBJ2-3; the D is unclear. The V end lost 1 base, the J end lost 5 bases, and 5 bases lay between the germline ends. Germline CDR1 is SGHRS and CDR2 is YFSETQ. The CDR3 covers 12 residues.

V is TRBV9 and J is TRBJ1-5; 7 bases are a match to TRBD1. Germline V gene sequence: CDR1 SGDLS, CDR2 YYNGEE. V lost 4 bases to trimming and J lost 6 bases; unmatched junction nucleotides: 4. CDR3 length equals 13 residues. The CDR3 nucleotides read TGTGCCAGCAGCAAGAGGGACAGTCAGCCCCAGCATTTT. It specifies CASSKRDSQPQHF.

For this clone: The sample has other DNA sequences that encode this CDR3 too. The chain has TRBV11-2 and TRBJ1-1; D gene ambiguous. Germline CDR1 is SGHAT and CDR2 is FQNNGV. V was pared by 1 base and J by 4 bases, with 13 bases between. CDR3 length equals 15 residues. The DNA of the CDR3 is TGTGCCAGCAGCTTAGTAGGCAGCCCGGGCACTGAAGCTTTCTTT. It yields the protein CASSLVGSPGTEAFF.

The chain uses TRBV7-6 and TRBJ1-4; TRBD1 matches at 9 bases. The CDR3 is made up of 16 amino acids. V lost 0 bases, J lost 2 bases, and 1 base stayed unmatched. Germline CDR1 and CDR2: SGHVS and FNYEAQ. The CDR3 is CASSLAQGATNEKLFF. The DNA of the CDR3 is TGTGCCAGCAGCTTAGCACAGGGGGCGACTAATGAAAAACTGTTTTTT.

This clone has a single count. The J gene is TRBJ1-4, the V gene TRBV18; D possibly corresponds to TRBD1 (5 bases). V dropped 6 bases and J dropped 0 bases, with 20 bases sitting between them. This CDR3 comprises 18 residues. Germline V gene lookup returns CDR1 KGHSH and CDR2 LQKENI. CDR3 amino acids: CASSGGSVGPSTNEKLFF. The CDR3, as DNA: TGTGCCAGCTCGGGGGGGAGCGTCGGGCCTTCAACTAATGAAAAACTGTTTTTT.

This chain uses TRBV5-1 with TRBJ2-2; 9 bases align to TRBD1. The CDR3 extends over 15 amino acids. CDR1 and CDR2 from the germline V gene are SGHRS and YFSETQ. V trimming: 3 bases; J trimming: 4 bases; junction bases outside the gene matches: 4. CDR3 DNA sequence: TGCGCCAGCAGCTCGGGACAGGGCGGCACCGGGGAGCTGTTTTTT. This encodes CASSSGQGGTGELFF.

This rearrangement joins TRBV6-5 to TRBJ1-1, with D possibly being TRBD1 (6 bases). Germline V gene sequence: CDR1 MNHEY, CDR2 SVGAGI. With 7 bases removed from V and 6 bases from J, the gap between germline ends came to 12 bases. The CDR3 extends over 12 amino acids. DNA of the CDR3: TGTGCCAGCAACCTCGGGGGGCCTGAAGCTTTCTTT. This encodes CASNLGGPEAFF.

The gene calls are TRBV6-4 and TRBJ2-2; D call uncertain. Germline values: CDR1 MRHNA, CDR2 SNTAGT. Trimming cost V 4 bases and J 7 bases, with 10 bases left between them. This CDR3 has 13 amino acids. The CDR3 spells CASSVQTNGELFF. CDR3 coding DNA: TGTGCCAGCAGTGTGCAGACAAACGGGGAGCTGTTTTTT.

This clone was observed a handful of times. V usage is TRBV6-5 and J usage is TRBJ1-5; TRBD1 matches 8 bases. Germline V lookup: CDR1 MNHEY, CDR2 SVGAGI. The CDR3 consists of 15 residues. Trimming took 5 bases from V and 1 from J; bases not matched to a gene: 4. CDR3 in amino acids: CASSQNRGSNQPQHF. DNA for the CDR3: TGTGCCAGCAGTCAAAACAGGGGGAGCAATCAGCCCCAGCATTTT.

The chain carries TRBV23-1 and TRBJ1-3; perhaps TRBD1 as D (6 bases). TRBV23-1 is an ORF; its function is uncertain. This CDR3 has 19 amino acids. V lost 1 base, J lost 0 bases, and 19 bases lay in between. CDR3 sequence reads: CASSQFLGQRIFSGNTIYF. Here the CDR3 DNA reads TGCGCCAGCAGTCAATTCTTAGGACAGCGGATTTTCTCTGGAAACACCATATATTTT.

This chain joins TRBV11-3 and TRBJ2-1, with TRBD2 identical over 7 bases. Looked up from germline, CDR1 is SGHNT and CDR2 is YENEEA. The CDR3 totals 16 residues. Trimming cost V 0 bases and J 5 bases; bases outside gene matches: 7. The CDR3 spells CASSLEGTNANNEQFF. The CDR3 DNA follows: TGTGCCAGCAGCTTAGAAGGGACTAACGCTAACAATGAGCAGTTCTTC.

This chain's CDR3 is CASSDRQSNEKLFF. The CDR3 region has the DNA TGTGCCAGCAGCGATAGACAGTCAAATGAAAAACTGTTTTTT. The chain recombines TRBV2 with TRBJ1-4; maybe TRBD1 (5 bases). Germline V gene lookup returns CDR1 SNHLY and CDR2 FYNNEI. Between the trimmed V and J ends, which lost 6 bases and 5 bases, there was a span of 13 bases. The CDR3 spans 14 residues.

This clone is a singleton in its sample. The rearrangement links TRBV7-9 to TRBJ2-2; D unclear. The CDR3 totals 13 residues. Trimming stripped 5 bases from V and 6 bases from J, with 10 bases between. Germline CDR1 is SEHNR and CDR2 is FQNEAQ (reference sequence). The chain's CDR3 is CASSPGGSGELFF. The CDR3 DNA follows: TGTGCCAGCAGCCCGGGTGGGTCCGGGGAGCTGTTTTTT.

This rearrangement joins TRBV19 to TRBJ2-2; D perhaps matches TRBD1 (6 bases). V dropped 6 bases and J dropped 1 base, with 18 bases sitting between them. The CDR3 runs to 17 residues. Germline CDR1 LNHDA, CDR2 SQIVND (reference sequence). CDR3 nucleotides: TGTGCCAGTAGCAGAACCCGAGTAGGGGGGAACACCGGGGAGCTGTTTTTT. Residues: CASSRTRVGGNTGELFF.

V usage is TRBV28 and J usage is TRBJ2-7; TRBD1 might be the D (6 bases). Germline assignment: CDR1 MDHEN and CDR2 SYDVKM. The CDR3 is 16 amino acids. Trimming cost V 3 bases and J 3 bases, with 18 bases left between them. The CDR3 region has the DNA TGTGCCAGCAGTTTTAGGGGGTTTGGTCCTCTCTACGAGCAGTACTTC. Protein: CASSFRGFGPLYEQYF.

This rearrangement joins TRBV11-2 to TRBJ2-3; D remains unclear. The CDR3 spans 14 residues. The V end was cut by 8 bases, the J end by 1 base, with 13 bases between. Per germline, CDR1 SGHAT and CDR2 FQNNGV. CDR3 bases: TGTGCCAGCTCCCCAGGCCTGGGCACAGATACGCAGTATTTT. Its translation: CASSPGLGTDTQYF. Using reference TRBV11-2 and TRBJ2-3 for the parts outside the CDR3, the full variable domain is EAGVAQSPRYKIIEKRQSVAFWCNPISGHATLYWYQQILGQGPKLLIQFQNNGVVDDSQLPKDRFSAERLKGVDSTLKIQPAKLEDSAVYLCASSPGLGTDTQYFGPGTRLTVL.

On this clone: One junction end disagrees with the germline gene, perhaps due to a read error. This chain links TRBV10-3 with TRBJ2-2, with a weak D call TRBD2 (6 bases). The germline CDR1 and CDR2 sequences are ENHRY and SYGVKD. The CDR3 consists of 14 residues. This CDR3 reads CAILAPAGTRELFF. CDR3 DNA sequence: TGTGCCATCTTAGCCCCAGCGGGCACCAGGGAGCTGTTTTTT.

The chain has TRBV2 and TRBJ1-4; 8 bases are shared with TRBD1. Unmatched junction bases numbered 4, after V lost 6 bases and J lost 7 bases. The CDR3 totals 13 residues. CDR1 SNHLY and CDR2 FYNNEI come from the germline V gene. CDR3 in DNA: TGTGCCAGCAGGGACAGGGAAGGTGAAAAACTGTTTTTT. Amino acid sequence: CASRDREGEKLFF.

There are a few counts of this clone. The chain links TRBV5-4 to TRBJ2-7; 11 nucleotides align to TRBD2. V lost 2 bases, J lost 0 bases, and 1 base stayed unmatched. Germline loops: CDR1 SGHNT, CDR2 YYREEE (reference sequence). The CDR3 spans 15 residues. As DNA, the CDR3 is TGTGCCAGCAGCTTTACTAGCGGGAGCTCCTACGAGCAGTACTTC. Its protein is CASSFTSGSSYEQYF.

J is TRBJ2-7 and V is TRBV30; the match to TRBD1 covers 7 bases. Germline V gene lookup returns CDR1 GTSNPN and CDR2 SVGIG (reference sequence). CDR3 size: 13 residues. With 8 bases clipped from V and 10 bases from J, the junction kept 17 bases outside the gene matches. The CDR3 spells CAATRDRPTAQYF. CDR3 bases: TGTGCCGCAACTAGGGACAGACCTACCGCCCAGTACTTC.